Listed below are T cell receptor beta chains from one sample, sequenced in a study of T cell responses to AZD1222 COVID-19 vaccine. Measured with immunoSEQ multiplex PCR; TCRdb has only the in-frame clones, and not every one. The table shows 100,000 to 120,000 clones, with 89% occurring only once. The material sequenced was peripheral blood, taken on day 0 of MenACWY control vaccination. The receptor set was obtained from an adult in good health. Each CDR3 is given with its conserved first and last residue. Fields, in order: CDR3 length, J gene, V gene, D gene, clone size, CDR3 DNA, CDR3 protein. D genes are given only for firm matches. Some rows mark clone size as missing; the rest say once, few, many or name a class of expanded clone.

len: 17; j_gene: TRBJ1-1; v_gene: TRBV5-1; d_gene: NA; abundance: NA; CDR3nt: TGCGCCAGCGCACGAAACAGGGTCCCTCGTACGGGCACTGAAGCTTTCTTT; CDR3aa: CASARNRVPRTGTEAFF
len: 13; j_gene: TRBJ1-6; v_gene: TRBV7-2; d_gene: NA; abundance: once; CDR3nt: TGTGCCCTCGGCCAGGCGCCTAATTCACCCCTCCACTTT; CDR3aa: CALGQAPNSPLHF
len: 13; j_gene: TRBJ2-7; v_gene: TRBV12-3/TRBV12-4; d_gene: NA; abundance: NA; CDR3nt: TGTGCCAGCAGTTGGGGCAGGCTCAACGAGCAGTACTTC; CDR3aa: CASSWGRLNEQYF
len: 13; j_gene: TRBJ1-4; v_gene: TRBV5-4; d_gene: TRBD1; abundance: NA; CDR3nt: TGTGCCACCTGGACAGGGATTAATGAAAAACTGTTTTTT; CDR3aa: CATWTGINEKLFF
len: 12; j_gene: TRBJ2-3; v_gene: TRBV29-1; d_gene: TRBD2; abundance: NA; CDR3nt: TGCAGCCTCCGGACTAGCGGGGATACGCAGTATTTT; CDR3aa: CSLRTSGDTQYF
len: 15; j_gene: TRBJ1-5; v_gene: TRBV28; d_gene: NA; abundance: NA; CDR3nt: TGTGCCAGCAGTTCCGGGACGGATAGCAATCAGCCCCAGCATTTT; CDR3aa: CASSSGTDSNQPQHF
len: 12; j_gene: TRBJ1-2; v_gene: TRBV9; d_gene: NA; abundance: NA; CDR3nt: TGTGCCAGCAGCGTGGGGGTGTATGGCTACACCTTC; CDR3aa: CASSVGVYGYTF
len: 14; j_gene: TRBJ1-2; v_gene: TRBV6-5; d_gene: NA; abundance: NA; CDR3nt: TGTGCCATCCGGGGACGGGACCGGACCTATGGCTACACCTTC; CDR3aa: CAIRGRDRTYGYTF
len: 12; j_gene: TRBJ1-1; v_gene: TRBV18; d_gene: NA; abundance: NA; CDR3nt: TGTGCCAGCTCATCACAGGGACCTGAAGCTTTCTTT; CDR3aa: CASSSQGPEAFF
len: 11; j_gene: TRBJ1-2; v_gene: TRBV20-1; d_gene: NA; abundance: NA; CDR3nt: TGCAGTGTCGGCCGGTCGCAAGGCTACACCTTC; CDR3aa: CSVGRSQGYTF
len: 16; j_gene: TRBJ1-2; v_gene: TRBV30; d_gene: TRBD1; abundance: NA; CDR3nt: TGTGCCTGGAGTTCCGGGACAGGGCCCCTTCCCTATGGCTACACCTTC; CDR3aa: CAWSSGTGPLPYGYTF
len: 15; j_gene: TRBJ2-5; v_gene: TRBV19; d_gene: TRBD2; abundance: NA; CDR3nt: TGTGCCAGTAGTATAGTCGCTAGCGGGGTGGAGACCCAGTACTTC; CDR3aa: CASSIVASGVETQYF
len: 16; j_gene: TRBJ2-1; v_gene: TRBV25-1; d_gene: TRBD2; abundance: NA; CDR3nt: TGTGCCAGCAGTGGGATAGGGGACTACTCCTACAATGAGCAGTTCTTC; CDR3aa: CASSGIGDYSYNEQFF
len: 14; j_gene: TRBJ2-7; v_gene: TRBV6-4; d_gene: TRBD2; abundance: NA; CDR3nt: TGTGCCAGCAGTGCTAGCGGGCACTCCTACGAGCAGTACTTC; CDR3aa: CASSASGHSYEQYF
len: 17; j_gene: TRBJ1-1; v_gene: TRBV19; d_gene: TRBD1; abundance: NA; CDR3nt: TGTGCCAGTAGTACCCTCCCTGGTCGACAGGGGAACACTGAAGCTTTCTTT; CDR3aa: CASSTLPGRQGNTEAFF
len: 14; j_gene: TRBJ2-5; v_gene: TRBV5-4; d_gene: TRBD2; abundance: NA; CDR3nt: TGTGCCAGCAGCTTGGGCGGGGGGGCAGAGACCCAGTACTTC; CDR3aa: CASSLGGGAETQYF
len: 16; j_gene: TRBJ1-1; v_gene: TRBV6-1; d_gene: NA; abundance: NA; CDR3nt: TGTGCCAGCAGTGAAGCGCTGGGGACACTGAACACTGAAGCTTTCTTT; CDR3aa: CASSEALGTLNTEAFF
len: 13; j_gene: TRBJ1-1; v_gene: TRBV30; d_gene: NA; abundance: NA; CDR3nt: TGTGCCTGGAGTGACAGGGCTTGGACTGAAGCTTTCTTT; CDR3aa: CAWSDRAWTEAFF
len: 15; j_gene: TRBJ1-1; v_gene: TRBV7-9; d_gene: TRBD1; abundance: once; CDR3nt: TGTGCCAGCAGCCCGGACAGGGGTTCCGACACTGAAGCTTTCTTT; CDR3aa: CASSPDRGSDTEAFF
len: 14; j_gene: TRBJ1-6; v_gene: TRBV18; d_gene: NA; abundance: NA; CDR3nt: TGTGCCAGCTCACCACAAGGGTTCGGTTCACCCCTCCACTTT; CDR3aa: CASSPQGFGSPLHF
len: 15; j_gene: TRBJ2-3; v_gene: TRBV25-1; d_gene: NA; abundance: NA; CDR3nt: TGTGCCAGCAGTGACGGACGGTGGAGCACAGATACGCAGTATTTT; CDR3aa: CASSDGRWSTDTQYF
len: 17; j_gene: TRBJ1-1; v_gene: TRBV7-9; d_gene: TRBD1; abundance: NA; CDR3nt: TGTGCCAGCAGCCAGAGGGACAGCTTCTACCCCACCGGTGAAGCTTTCTTT; CDR3aa: CASSQRDSFYPTGEAFF
len: 13; j_gene: TRBJ2-7; v_gene: TRBV11-2; d_gene: NA; abundance: NA; CDR3nt: TGTGCCAGCAGCCTGGGACGGGCCTACGAGCAGTACTTC; CDR3aa: CASSLGRAYEQYF
len: 15; j_gene: TRBJ2-1; v_gene: TRBV15; d_gene: TRBD2; abundance: few; CDR3nt: TGTGCCACCAGCAGAGACGGGGGGGCGGCCGATGAGCAGTTCTTC; CDR3aa: CATSRDGGAADEQFF
len: 14; j_gene: TRBJ1-1; v_gene: TRBV2; d_gene: NA; abundance: NA; CDR3nt: TGTGCCAGCAGTCTGGGGGCGGGGAACACTGAAGCTTTCTTT; CDR3aa: CASSLGAGNTEAFF
len: 14; j_gene: TRBJ1-1; v_gene: TRBV27; d_gene: NA; abundance: NA; CDR3nt: TGTGCCAGCAGTTTAGAGGGAGGAGGCACTGAAGCTTTCTTT; CDR3aa: CASSLEGGGTEAFF
len: 13; j_gene: TRBJ2-7; v_gene: TRBV7-2; d_gene: NA; abundance: once; CDR3nt: TGTGCCAGCAGCTTAGTCGGGAAGTACGAGCAGTACTTC; CDR3aa: CASSLVGKYEQYF
len: 14; j_gene: TRBJ1-2; v_gene: TRBV10-3; d_gene: NA; abundance: NA; CDR3nt: TGTGCCATCAGTGAGTCCGTAGGGAACTATGGCTACACCTTC; CDR3aa: CAISESVGNYGYTF
len: 15; j_gene: TRBJ2-5; v_gene: TRBV24-1; d_gene: TRBD2; abundance: NA; CDR3nt: TGTGCCACCAGTGACCCCGGGGGGGCGGGGTTGACCCAGTACTTC; CDR3aa: CATSDPGGAGLTQYF
len: 15; j_gene: TRBJ2-7; v_gene: TRBV2; d_gene: NA; abundance: once; CDR3nt: TGTGCCAGCAGCAGAAGGGGTTCAGGGCTCTACGAGCAGTACTTC; CDR3aa: CASSRRGSGLYEQYF
len: 13; j_gene: TRBJ1-3; v_gene: TRBV6-5; d_gene: NA; abundance: NA; CDR3nt: TGTGCCAGCAGCGGGGGTTCTGGAAACACCATATATTTT; CDR3aa: CASSGGSGNTIYF
len: 15; j_gene: TRBJ1-1; v_gene: TRBV9; d_gene: NA; abundance: NA; CDR3nt: TGTGCCAGCAGCGGGGGGGTTTCCAGGAACACTGAAGCTTTCTTT; CDR3aa: CASSGGVSRNTEAFF
len: 14; j_gene: TRBJ1-6; v_gene: TRBV19; d_gene: NA; abundance: once; CDR3nt: TGTGCCAGTATGTGGGGGACCCTTAATTCACCCCTCCACTTT; CDR3aa: CASMWGTLNSPLHF
len: 16; j_gene: TRBJ2-1; v_gene: TRBV6-1; d_gene: TRBD2; abundance: NA; CDR3nt: TGTGCCAGCAGTGAAGCGAGACGGGGGGGTTTGGATGAGCAGTTCTTC; CDR3aa: CASSEARRGGLDEQFF
len: 15; j_gene: TRBJ2-5; v_gene: TRBV28; d_gene: TRBD1; abundance: NA; CDR3nt: TGTGCCAGCAGTTTACGGTCCAGGGGGCTGGAGACCCAGTACTTC; CDR3aa: CASSLRSRGLETQYF
len: 16; j_gene: TRBJ1-2; v_gene: TRBV27; d_gene: NA; abundance: few; CDR3nt: TGTGCCAGCAGTTTAGGATCCGCCCGCGGCCCCGTGGGCTACACCTTC; CDR3aa: CASSLGSARGPVGYTF